This T cell receptor beta chain was captured in a study of cytomegalovirus exposure and HLA in healthy donors. Findings and caveats of the study: Reported performance of the classifier showed diagnosis of cytomegalovirus status with high specificity and sensitivity. Specificity for CMV antigens was confirmed in vitro for a few of the CMV-associated chains.

CDR3 length: 17 residues. CDR1 is MGHRA and CDR2 is YSYEKL in the germline V gene. J gave up 5 bases and V 2 bases, and 6 bases lay outside the gene matches. The 120-subject validation cohort, separate from the roughly 700-subject first cohort, included the donors. Points on this clone: Its specificity is unknown.

Only in-frame clones appear in the TCRdb table, and some are missing; sequencing was by immunoSEQ multiplex PCR. Among 90,000 or so clones listed, approximately 81% were seen once. Material for sequencing was PBMCs. This sequence joins TRBV4-1 and TRBJ2-1; 13 nucleotides line up with TRBD2. This receptor was obtained from a man aged 18 to 30 in good health and CMV-seropositive. The CDR3, as DNA: TGCGCCAGCAGCCAATTTGGGACTAGCGGGGCAAACAATGAGCAGTTCTTC. As protein: CASSQFGTSGANNEQFF.